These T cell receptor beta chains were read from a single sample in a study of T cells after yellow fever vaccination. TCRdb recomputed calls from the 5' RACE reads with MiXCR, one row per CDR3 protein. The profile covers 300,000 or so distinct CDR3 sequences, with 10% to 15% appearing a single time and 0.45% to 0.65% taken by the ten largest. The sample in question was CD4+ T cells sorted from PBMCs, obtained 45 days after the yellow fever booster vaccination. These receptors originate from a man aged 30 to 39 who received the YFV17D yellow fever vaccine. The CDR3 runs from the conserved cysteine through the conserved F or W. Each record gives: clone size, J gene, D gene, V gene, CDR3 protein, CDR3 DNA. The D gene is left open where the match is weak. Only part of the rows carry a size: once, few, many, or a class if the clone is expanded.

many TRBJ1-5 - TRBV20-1 CSALNREGVSNQPQHF TGCAGTGCGTTGAACAGGGAAGGAGTTAGCAATCAGCCCCAGCATTTT
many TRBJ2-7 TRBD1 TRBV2 CASRSHPGQCYEQYF TGTGCCAGCAGGAGCCATCCGGGACAGTGTTACGAGCAGTACTTC
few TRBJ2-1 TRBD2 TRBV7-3 CASIPRAGGLRSSYNEQFF TGTGCCAGCATCCCCCGAGCGGGAGGGTTAAGAAGCTCCTACAATGAGCAGTTCTTC
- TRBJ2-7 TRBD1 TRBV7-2 CASSVRDSKSYEQYF TGTGCCAGCAGTGTCCGGGACAGTAAATCCTACGAGCAGTACTTC
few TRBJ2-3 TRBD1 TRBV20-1 CSARTGRATDTQYF TGCAGTGCCAGGACAGGGAGAGCGACAGATACGCAGTATTTT
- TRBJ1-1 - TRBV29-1 CSVQTVLNTEAFF TGCAGCGTTCAGACAGTCCTGAACACTGAAGCTTTCTTT
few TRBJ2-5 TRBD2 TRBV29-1 CSVGLAGANQETQYF TGCAGCGTGGGACTAGCGGGAGCCAACCAAGAGACCCAGTACTTC
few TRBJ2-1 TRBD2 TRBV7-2 CASSLEAGAGASKFF TGTGCCAGCAGCTTAGAGGCGGGAGCGGGAGCCTCGAAGTTCTTC
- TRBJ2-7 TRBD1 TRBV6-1 CASSAETGGHEQYF TGTGCCAGCAGTGCAGAAACAGGGGGCCACGAGCAGTACTTC
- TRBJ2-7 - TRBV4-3 CASSQDTQNLYEQYF TGCGCCAGCAGCCAAGATACTCAGAACCTTTACGAGCAGTACTTC
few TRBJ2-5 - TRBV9 CASSVGAFLRQETQYF TGTGCCAGCAGCGTTGGGGCCTTTTTACGGCAAGAGACCCAGTACTTC
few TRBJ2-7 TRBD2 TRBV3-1 CASSQGGRVPYEQYF TGTGCCAGCAGCCAAGGAGGGAGGGTGCCCTACGAGCAGTACTTC
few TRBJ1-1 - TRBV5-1 CASSRQVSNTEAFF TGCGCCAGCAGCCGACAGGTCTCGAACACTGAAGCTTTCTTT
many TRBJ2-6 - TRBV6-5 CASSYSKIGGANVLTF TGTGCCAGCAGTTACTCGAAGATCGGTGGGGCCAACGTCCTGACTTTC
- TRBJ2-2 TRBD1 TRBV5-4 CASTGQKTTGELFF TGTGCCAGCACGGGACAGAAAACCACCGGGGAGCTGTTTTTT
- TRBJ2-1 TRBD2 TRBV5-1 CASSLLSLADTIREQFF TGCGCCAGCAGCTTGCTGTCACTAGCGGATACAATTAGGGAGCAGTTCTTC
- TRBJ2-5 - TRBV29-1 CSVSWQGVQETQYF TGCAGCGTTTCGTGGCAGGGAGTGCAAGAGACCCAGTACTTC
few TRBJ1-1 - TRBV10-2 CASSEYPWRGASTEAFF TGCGCCAGCAGTGAGTACCCCTGGAGGGGCGCGAGCACTGAAGCTTTCTTT
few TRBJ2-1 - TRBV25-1 CASSGGRTPNEQFF TGTGCCAGCAGTGGGGGTAGAACGCCCAATGAGCAGTTCTTC
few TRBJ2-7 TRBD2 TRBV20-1 CSARDGKRLADYEQYF TGCAGTGCTAGAGATGGGAAGAGACTAGCAGACTACGAGCAGTACTTC
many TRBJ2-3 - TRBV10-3 CAISGQDATDTQYF TGTGCCATCAGTGGACAGGACGCCACAGATACGCAGTATTTT
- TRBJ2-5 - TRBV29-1 CSVRSGYQETQYF TGCAGCGTTAGGTCAGGGTACCAAGAGACCCAGTACTTC
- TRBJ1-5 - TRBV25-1 CVSSRGNQPQHF TGTGTCAGCAGTAGGGGAAATCAGCCCCAGCATTTT
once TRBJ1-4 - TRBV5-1 CASTPDGGWKLFF TGCGCCAGCACCCCGGACGGTGGGTGGAAACTGTTTTTT
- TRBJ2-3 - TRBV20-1 CSASPGTLSTDTQYF TGCAGTGCTAGCCCCGGGACCCTGAGCACAGATACGCAGTATTTT
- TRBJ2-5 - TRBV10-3 CAISARDGAETQYF TGTGCCATCAGTGCGCGGGATGGGGCAGAGACCCAGTACTTC
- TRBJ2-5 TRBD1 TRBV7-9 CASSLGVQGTQETQYF TGTGCCAGCAGCTTAGGGGTACAGGGGACCCAAGAGACCCAGTACTTC
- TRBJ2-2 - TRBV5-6 CASSPRLIGELFF TGTGCCAGCAGCCCCCGGCTCATCGGGGAGCTGTTTTTT
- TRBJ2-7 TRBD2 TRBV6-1 CASTKSRLAGLYEQYF TGTGCCAGCACCAAAAGCAGACTAGCGGGATTGTACGAGCAGTACTTC
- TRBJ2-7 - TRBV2 CASRRTSLGGYEQYF TGTGCCAGCAGACGAACTAGTTTGGGAGGCTACGAGCAGTACTTC
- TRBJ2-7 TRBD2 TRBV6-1 CASSELAGGPYEQYF TGTGCCAGCAGTGAATTAGCGGGAGGACCCTACGAGCAGTACTTC
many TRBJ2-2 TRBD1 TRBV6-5 CASSYGTGGPTNTGELFF TGTGCCAGCAGTTACGGGACAGGGGGTCCCACGAACACCGGGGAGCTGTTTTTT
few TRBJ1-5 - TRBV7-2 CASSFQGPPQHF TGTGCCAGCAGCTTTCAGGGGCCGCCCCAGCATTTT
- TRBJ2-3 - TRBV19 CASSQATDTQYF TGTGCCAGTAGTCAGGCGACAGATACGCAGTATTTT
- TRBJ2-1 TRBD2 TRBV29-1 CSVFSGGSSYNEQFF TGCAGCGTTTTTTCCGGGGGGAGCTCCTACAATGAGCAGTTCTTC
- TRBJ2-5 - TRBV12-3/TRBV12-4 CASSPPRAEGETQYF TGTGCCAGCAGCCCTCCCAGGGCGGAGGGGGAGACCCAGTACTTC
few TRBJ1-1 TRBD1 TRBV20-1 CSAFKQGAAEAFF TGCAGTGCTTTTAAACAGGGGGCCGCTGAAGCTTTCTTT
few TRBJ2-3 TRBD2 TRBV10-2 CASFSGRGTDTQYF TGCGCCAGCTTCAGCGGGAGGGGTACAGATACGCAGTATTTT
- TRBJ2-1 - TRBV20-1 CSAFTGTPDNEQFF TGCAGTGCTTTCACCGGGACTCCGGACAATGAGCAGTTCTTC
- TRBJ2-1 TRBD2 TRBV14 CASSQSLAVGSYNEQFF TGTGCCAGCAGCCAATCTCTAGCGGTAGGCTCCTACAATGAGCAGTTCTTC
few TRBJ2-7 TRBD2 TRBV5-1 CASSLGTSGRAYEQYF TGCGCCAGCAGCTTAGGGACTAGCGGGAGGGCCTACGAGCAGTACTTC
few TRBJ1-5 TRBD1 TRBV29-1 CSVGDRAGNQPQHF TGCAGCGTGGGAGACAGGGCAGGCAATCAGCCCCAGCATTTT
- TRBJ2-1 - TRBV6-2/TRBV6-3 CASSSPLTSPAYNEQFF TGTGCCAGCAGTTCCCCCCTTACTAGCCCTGCCTACAATGAGCAGTTCTTC
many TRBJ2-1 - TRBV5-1 CASSVDWQGASNEQFF TGCGCCAGCAGTGTCGATTGGCAGGGTGCCTCCAATGAGCAGTTCTTC
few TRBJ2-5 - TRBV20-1 CSARDSRVATQYF TGCAGTGCTAGAGATAGTAGGGTAGCGACCCAGTACTTC
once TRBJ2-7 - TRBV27 CASSLSWQGIYEQYF TGTGCCAGTAGTTTATCATGGCAGGGGATCTACGAGCAGTACTTC
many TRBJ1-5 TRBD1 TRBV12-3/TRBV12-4 CASSSGQGNQPQHF TGTGCCAGCAGCTCGGGACAGGGCAATCAGCCCCAGCATTTT
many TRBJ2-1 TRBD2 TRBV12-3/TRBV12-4 CASSLGAGGINEQFF TGTGCCAGCAGTTTAGGAGCGGGAGGGATCAATGAGCAGTTCTTC
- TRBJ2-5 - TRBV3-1 CASSLSTIQETQYF TGTGCCAGCAGCCTTAGTACAATCCAAGAGACCCAGTACTTC
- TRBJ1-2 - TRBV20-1 CSAKKPGTDSETF TGCAGTGCAAAGAAACCCGGGACGGACTCGGAAACCTTC
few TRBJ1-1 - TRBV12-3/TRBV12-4 CASSRRVSAFF TGTGCCAGCAGTCGCAGGGTCTCAGCTTTCTTT
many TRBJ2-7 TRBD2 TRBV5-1 CASSDQSGSIHEQYF TGCGCCAGCAGCGACCAGAGCGGGAGTATCCACGAGCAGTACTTC
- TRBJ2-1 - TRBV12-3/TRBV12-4 CASSSAPSSYNEQFF TGTGCCAGCAGTTCAGCACCAAGCTCCTACAATGAGCAGTTCTTC